This T cell receptor (beta chain) was retrieved from a study of cytomegalovirus exposure and HLA in healthy donors. Study-wide results and limits: A previous analysis found most TCR beta V segments productive roughly 87% or roughly 30% of the time. Most likely, a cluster of highly shared sequence variants arose as a sequencing artifact. Relative to equally common others, HLA-associated TCR beta chains showed greater clonal expansion in a later analysis. One later analysis reportedly identified an Asian-associated ancestry cluster that showed fewer N-insertions than the approximately 670-donor mean.

J gave up 6 bases and V 2 bases, and 7 bases lay outside the gene matches. This CDR3 contains 14 residues. Germline values: CDR1 SGHRS, CDR2 YFSETQ. 60 Vbeta and 13 Jbeta primers were used in PCR. Here immunoSEQ multiplex PCR was the method, and the copy in TCRdb shows in-frame clones only, minus some. In the table there are about 180,000 clones, 77% of which are singletons. The table lists this clone with a few counts. Its antigen is unknown. The chain recombines TRBV5-1 with TRBJ1-2, with TRBD1 matching over 7 bases. The receptor was derived from a man aged 18 to 30 in good health and CMV-seronegative. Sequenced: PBMCs. CDR3 nucleotide sequence: TGCGCCAGCAGCTTAATGGGGGGACAGAATGGCTACACCTTC. Protein product: CASSLMGGQNGYTF.